The clone carrying this T cell receptor (beta chain) was observed a single time. The assay was immunoSEQ multiplex PCR, and TCRdb's table has in-frame clones only and misses some. This sample yields some 520,000 clones, of which roughly nine tenths are seen a single time; roughly 0.9% belongs to the top ten. Seattle's enrolled individuals joined amid active infection and were then monitored longitudinally. The data were taken from a study of blood T cell repertoires in COVID-19. Study in general: Samples representing acute and convalescent COVID-19 were sourced from the United States, Italy and Spain. Nucleic acid was either cDNA or gDNA, and it came from T cells, B-cell-depleted T cells, or PBMCs.

The germline V and J ends were trimmed by 6 bases and 4 bases, with 18 bases remaining between them. The CDR3 is 15 amino acids. Germline V gene sequence: CDR1 LNHDA, CDR2 SQIVND (reference sequence). This TCR was recovered from a man aged 18 to 29 with COVID-19, enrolled during active disease. Sequenced input: peripheral blood. This chain uses TRBV19 with TRBJ2-5, with D maybe TRBD1 (5 bases). CDR3 DNA: TGTGCCAGTAGCCTGACAGCTAACAGGTTAGAGACCCAGTACTTC. It is translated as CASSLTANRLETQYF.